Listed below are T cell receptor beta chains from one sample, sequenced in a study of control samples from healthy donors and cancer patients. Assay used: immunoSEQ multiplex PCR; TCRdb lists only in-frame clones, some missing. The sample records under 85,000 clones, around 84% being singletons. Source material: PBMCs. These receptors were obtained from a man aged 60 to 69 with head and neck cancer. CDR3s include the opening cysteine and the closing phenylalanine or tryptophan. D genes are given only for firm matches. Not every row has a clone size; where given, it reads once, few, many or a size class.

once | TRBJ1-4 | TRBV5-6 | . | TGTGCCAGCAGCCCCGGGGCCGGCGGTGAAAAACTGTTTTTT | CASSPGAGGEKLFF
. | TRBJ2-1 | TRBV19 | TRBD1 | TGTGCCAGTAGTAGGACAGGGGGGTCGGGGGGTGAGCAGTTCTTC | CASSRTGGSGGEQFF
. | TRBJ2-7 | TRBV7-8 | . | TGTGCCAGCAGCTTACCCCGGCTCCCTCCCTACGAGCAGTACTTC | CASSLPRLPPYEQYF
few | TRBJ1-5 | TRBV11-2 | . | TGTGCCAGCAGCTTAGACACCTATAGCAATCAGCCCCAGCATTTT | CASSLDTYSNQPQHF
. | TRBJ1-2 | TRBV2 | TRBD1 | TGTGCCAGCAGGGGTGACAGGGGCGATGGCTACACCTTC | CASRGDRGDGYTF
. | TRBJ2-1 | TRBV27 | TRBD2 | TGTGCCAGCAGTTTCGTACAGGGACTAGCGGCCTACAATGAGCAGTTCTTC | CASSFVQGLAAYNEQFF
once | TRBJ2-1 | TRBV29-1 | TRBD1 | TGCAGCGTCGCTTACGGGACAGGGGGCGCCCTCAATGAGCAGTTCTTC | CSVAYGTGGALNEQFF
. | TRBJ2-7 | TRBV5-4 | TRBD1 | TGTGCCAGCAGCTTGGCCAGGGGGTCATACGAGCAGTACTTC | CASSLARGSYEQYF
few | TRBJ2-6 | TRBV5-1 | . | TGCGCCAGCAGCCCGGGGCCGGGGCAGGCCGTACAAGCTGGGGCCAACGTCCTGACTTTC | CASSPGPGQAVQAGANVLTF
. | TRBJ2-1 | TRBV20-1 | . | TGCAGTGCGAGTGACAGACTTTACTCCTACAATGAGCAGTTCTTC | CSASDRLYSYNEQFF
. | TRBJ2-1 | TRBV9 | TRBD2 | TGTGCCAGCAGCGCCCGGGTGAGCGGGAGGGTTAATGAGCAGTTCTTC | CASSARVSGRVNEQFF
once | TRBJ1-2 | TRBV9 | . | TGTGCCAGCAGCGTCTACAGAGCCTATGGCTACACCTTC | CASSVYRAYGYTF
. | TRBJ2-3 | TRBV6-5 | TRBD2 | TGTGCCAGCAGTTCATCTAGCGGGAGGGCCATTACGCAGTATTTT | CASSSSSGRAITQYF
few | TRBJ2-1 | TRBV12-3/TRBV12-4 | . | TGTGCCAGCAGTTTAACTAGCTACAATGAGCAGTTCTTC | CASSLTSYNEQFF